This TCR beta chain derives from a study of shared clonotypes between healthy human individuals. Clones were sequenced by immunoSEQ multiplex PCR, and TCRdb holds only the in-frame ones, with some missing. This repertoire shows some 2.1 million clones, 85% to 95% found once; its top ten account for roughly 0.13%. The ends were cut back, 5 bases at V and 1 base at J, with 14 bases in the middle. Looked up from germline, CDR1 is MNHEY and CDR2 is SMNVEV (reference sequence). The CDR3 spans 15 residues. The clonotype originates from a man younger than 30 in good health. Sequencing was performed on naive CD4+ T cells sorted from blood. Sample subset: CD45RA+ positively selected. The chain is built from TRBV27 and TRBJ1-2; D is possibly TRBD1 (5 bases). CDR3 loop: CASSVRGPNNYGYTF. DNA of the CDR3: TGTGCCAGCAGTGTCCGGGGCCCAAATAACTATGGCTACACCTTC.